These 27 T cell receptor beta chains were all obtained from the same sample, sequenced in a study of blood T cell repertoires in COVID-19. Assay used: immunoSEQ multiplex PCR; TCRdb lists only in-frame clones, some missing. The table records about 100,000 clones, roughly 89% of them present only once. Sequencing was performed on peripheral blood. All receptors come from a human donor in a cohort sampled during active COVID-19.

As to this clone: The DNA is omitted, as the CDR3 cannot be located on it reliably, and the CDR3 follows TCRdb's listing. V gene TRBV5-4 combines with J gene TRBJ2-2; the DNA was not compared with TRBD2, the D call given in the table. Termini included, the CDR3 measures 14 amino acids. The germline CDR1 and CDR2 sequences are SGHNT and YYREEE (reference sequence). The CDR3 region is CASPSKLWGRGAVF.

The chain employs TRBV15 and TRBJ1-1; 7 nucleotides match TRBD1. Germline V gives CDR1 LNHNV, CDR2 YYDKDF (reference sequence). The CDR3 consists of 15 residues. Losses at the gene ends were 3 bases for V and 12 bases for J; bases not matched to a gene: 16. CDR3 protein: CATSSDKTGTAFPFF. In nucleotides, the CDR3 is TGTGCCACCAGCAGCGATAAAACTGGGACAGCTTTCCCTTTCTTT.

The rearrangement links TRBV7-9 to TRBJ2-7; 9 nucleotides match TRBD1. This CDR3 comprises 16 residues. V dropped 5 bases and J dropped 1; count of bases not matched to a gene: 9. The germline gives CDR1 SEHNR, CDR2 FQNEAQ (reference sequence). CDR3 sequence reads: CASSPDPDRGSYEQYF. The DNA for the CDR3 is TGTGCCAGCAGCCCAGATCCGGACAGGGGTTCCTACGAGCAGTACTTC.

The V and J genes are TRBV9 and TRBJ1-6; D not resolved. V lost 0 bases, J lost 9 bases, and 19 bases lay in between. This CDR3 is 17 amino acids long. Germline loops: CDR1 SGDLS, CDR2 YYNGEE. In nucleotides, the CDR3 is TGTGCCAGCAGCGTAGATGGACTGACAACGCGTACTTCACCCCTCCACTTT. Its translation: CASSVDGLTTRTSPLHF.

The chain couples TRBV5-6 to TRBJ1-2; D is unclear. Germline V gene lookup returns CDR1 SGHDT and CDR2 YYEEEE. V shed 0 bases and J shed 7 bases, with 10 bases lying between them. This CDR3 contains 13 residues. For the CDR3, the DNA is TGTGCCAGCAGCTTGGTGTCTCCGAGTGGCTACACCTTC. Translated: CASSLVSPSGYTF.

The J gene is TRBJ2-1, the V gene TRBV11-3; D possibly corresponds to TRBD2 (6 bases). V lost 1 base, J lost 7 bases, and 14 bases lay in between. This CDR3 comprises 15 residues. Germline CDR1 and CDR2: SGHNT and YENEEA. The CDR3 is CASSLGSGSRNEQFF. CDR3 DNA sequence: TGTGCCAGCAGCTTAGGTTCCGGGAGCAGGAATGAGCAGTTCTTC.

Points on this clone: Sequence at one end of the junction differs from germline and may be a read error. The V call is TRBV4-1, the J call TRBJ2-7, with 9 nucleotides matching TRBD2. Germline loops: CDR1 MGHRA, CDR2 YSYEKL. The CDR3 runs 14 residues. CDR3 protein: CASSQGLGTSRHTF. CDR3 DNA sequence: TGCGCCAGCAGCCAAGGGCTCGGGACTAGCAGACATACCTTC.

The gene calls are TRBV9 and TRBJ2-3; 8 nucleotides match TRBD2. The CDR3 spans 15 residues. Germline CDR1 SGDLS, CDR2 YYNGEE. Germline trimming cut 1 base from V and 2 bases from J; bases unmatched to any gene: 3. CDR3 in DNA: TGTGCCAGCAGCGTAAACGGGGGGGCCACAGATACGCAGTATTTT. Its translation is CASSVNGGATDTQYF.

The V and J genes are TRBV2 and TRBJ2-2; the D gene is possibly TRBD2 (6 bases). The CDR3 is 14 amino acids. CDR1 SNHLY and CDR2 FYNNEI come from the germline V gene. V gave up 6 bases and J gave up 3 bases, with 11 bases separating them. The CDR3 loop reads CASSRERYTGELFF. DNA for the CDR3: TGTGCCAGCAGCCGGGAGCGTTACACCGGGGAGCTGTTTTTT.

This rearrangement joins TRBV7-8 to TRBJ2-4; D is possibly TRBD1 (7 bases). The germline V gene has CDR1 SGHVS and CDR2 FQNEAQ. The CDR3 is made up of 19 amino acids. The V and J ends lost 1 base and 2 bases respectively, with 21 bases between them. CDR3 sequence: CASSLGYRGPEGPKNIQYF. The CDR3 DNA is TGTGCCAGCAGCTTAGGGTATAGGGGGCCGGAGGGTCCCAAAAACATTCAGTACTTC.

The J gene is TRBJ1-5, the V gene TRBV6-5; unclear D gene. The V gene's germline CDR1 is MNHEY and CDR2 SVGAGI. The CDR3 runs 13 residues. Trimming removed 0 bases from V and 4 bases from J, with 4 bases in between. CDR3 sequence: CASSYSNNQPQHF. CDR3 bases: TGTGCCAGCAGTTACTCCAATAATCAGCCCCAGCATTTT.

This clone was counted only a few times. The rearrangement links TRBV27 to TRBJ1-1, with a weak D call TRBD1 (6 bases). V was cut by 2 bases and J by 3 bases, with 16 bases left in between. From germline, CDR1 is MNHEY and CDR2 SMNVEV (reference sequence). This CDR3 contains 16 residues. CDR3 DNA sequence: TGTGCCAGCAGTTTACTCTCCAGGGGTAGGGACACTGAAGCTTTCTTT. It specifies CASSLLSRGRDTEAFF.

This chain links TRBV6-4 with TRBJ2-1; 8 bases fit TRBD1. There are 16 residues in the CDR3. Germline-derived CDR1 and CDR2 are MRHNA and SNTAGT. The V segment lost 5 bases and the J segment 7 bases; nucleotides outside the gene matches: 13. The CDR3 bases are TGTGCCAGCAGTCCGCACAACGCAGGGGGCCCGAATGAGCAGTTCTTC. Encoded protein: CASSPHNAGGPNEQFF.

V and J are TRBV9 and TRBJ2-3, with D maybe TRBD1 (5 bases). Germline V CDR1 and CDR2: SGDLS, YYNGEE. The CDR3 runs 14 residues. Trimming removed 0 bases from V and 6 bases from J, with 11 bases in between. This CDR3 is CASSVGRQTDTQYF. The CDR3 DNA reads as TGTGCCAGCAGCGTAGGAAGACAGACCGATACGCAGTATTTT.

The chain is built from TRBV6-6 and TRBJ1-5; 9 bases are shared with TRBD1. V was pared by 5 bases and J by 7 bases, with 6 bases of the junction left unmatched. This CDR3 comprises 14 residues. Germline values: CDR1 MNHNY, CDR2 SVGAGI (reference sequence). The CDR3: CASSRDRVGQPQHF. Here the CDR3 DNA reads TGTGCCAGCAGTAGGGACAGGGTGGGGCAGCCCCAGCATTTT.

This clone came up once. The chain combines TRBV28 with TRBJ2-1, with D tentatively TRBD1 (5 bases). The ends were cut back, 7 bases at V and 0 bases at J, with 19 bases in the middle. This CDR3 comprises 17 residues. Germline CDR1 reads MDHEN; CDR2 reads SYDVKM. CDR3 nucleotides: TGTGCCAGCACCAACCGGCCTTTTAGGGGCTCCTACAATGAGCAGTTCTTC. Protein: CASTNRPFRGSYNEQFF.

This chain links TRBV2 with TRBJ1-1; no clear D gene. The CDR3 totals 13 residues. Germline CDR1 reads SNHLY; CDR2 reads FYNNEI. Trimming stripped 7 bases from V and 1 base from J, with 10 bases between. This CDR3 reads CASMVDRNTEAFF. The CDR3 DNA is TGTGCCAGCATGGTAGATAGGAACACTGAAGCTTTCTTT.

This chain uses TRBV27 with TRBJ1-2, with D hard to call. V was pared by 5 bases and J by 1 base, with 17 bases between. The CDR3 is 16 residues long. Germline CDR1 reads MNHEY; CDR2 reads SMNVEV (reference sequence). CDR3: CASSPGKTKNNYGYTF. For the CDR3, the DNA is TGTGCCAGCAGTCCCGGGAAGACTAAGAATAACTATGGCTACACCTTC.

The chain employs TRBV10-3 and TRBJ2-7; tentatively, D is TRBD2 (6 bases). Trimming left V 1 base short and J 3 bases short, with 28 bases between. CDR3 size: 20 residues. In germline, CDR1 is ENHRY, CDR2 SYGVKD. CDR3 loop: CAISEFVWGASGGERYEQYF. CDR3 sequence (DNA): TGTGCCATCAGTGAGTTCGTGTGGGGAGCTTCGGGCGGGGAACGCTACGAGCAGTACTTC.

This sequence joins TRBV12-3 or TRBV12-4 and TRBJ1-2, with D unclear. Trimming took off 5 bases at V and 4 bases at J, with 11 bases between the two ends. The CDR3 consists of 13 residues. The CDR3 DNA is TGTGCCAGCAGTCTCGAAGTTAGCTATGGCTACACCTTC. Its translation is CASSLEVSYGYTF.

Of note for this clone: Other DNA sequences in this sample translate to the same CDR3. The CDR3 sequence: CASSLEGGGEKLFF. DNA of the CDR3: TGTGCCAGCAGCTTGGAAGGGGGCGGTGAAAAACTGTTTTTT. This chain joins TRBV5-4 and TRBJ1-4; the match to TRBD1 covers 7 bases. This CDR3 spans 14 amino acids. V gave up 0 bases and J gave up 7 bases; unmatched junction bases: 3. CDR1 and CDR2 (germline): SGHNT, YYREEE (reference sequence).

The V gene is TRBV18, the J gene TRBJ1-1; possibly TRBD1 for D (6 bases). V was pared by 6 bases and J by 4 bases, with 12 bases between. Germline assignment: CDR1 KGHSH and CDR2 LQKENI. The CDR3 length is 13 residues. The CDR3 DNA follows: TGTGCCAGCTCGGACGGGACAAGCACTGAAGCTTTCTTT. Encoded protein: CASSDGTSTEAFF. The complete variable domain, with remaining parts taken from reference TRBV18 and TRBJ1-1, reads NAGVMQNPRHLVRRRGQEARLRCSPMKGHSHVYWYRQLPEEGLKFMVYLQKENIIDESGMPKERFSAEFPKEGPSILRIQQVVRGDSAAYFCASSDGTSTEAFFGQGTRLTVV.

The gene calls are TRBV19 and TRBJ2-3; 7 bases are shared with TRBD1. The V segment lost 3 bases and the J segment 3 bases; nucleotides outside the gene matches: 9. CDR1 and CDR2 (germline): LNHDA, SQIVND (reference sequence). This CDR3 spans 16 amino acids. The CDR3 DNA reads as TGTGCCAGTAGTATCGGGACAGTTCGTTTGACAGATACGCAGTATTTT. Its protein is CASSIGTVRLTDTQYF. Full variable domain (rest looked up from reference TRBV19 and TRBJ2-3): DGGITQSPKYLFRKEGQNVTLSCEQNLNHDAMYWYRQDPGQGLRLIYYSQIVNDFQKGDIAEGYSVSREKKESFPLTVTSAQKNPTAFYLCASSIGTVRLTDTQYFGPGTRLTVL.

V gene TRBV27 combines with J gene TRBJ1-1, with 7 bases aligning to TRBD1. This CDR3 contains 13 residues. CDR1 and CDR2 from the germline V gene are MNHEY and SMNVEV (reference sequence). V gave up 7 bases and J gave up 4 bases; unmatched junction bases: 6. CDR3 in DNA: TGTGCCAGCAAGTTATCAGGGGGCACTGAAGCTTTCTTT. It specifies CASKLSGGTEAFF.

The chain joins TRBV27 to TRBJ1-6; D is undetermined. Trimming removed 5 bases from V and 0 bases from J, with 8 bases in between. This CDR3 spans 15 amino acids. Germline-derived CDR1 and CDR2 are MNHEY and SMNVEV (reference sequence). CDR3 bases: TGTGCCAGCAGTCCGCCGGGCTCCTATAATTCACCCCTCCACTTT. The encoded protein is CASSPPGSYNSPLHF.

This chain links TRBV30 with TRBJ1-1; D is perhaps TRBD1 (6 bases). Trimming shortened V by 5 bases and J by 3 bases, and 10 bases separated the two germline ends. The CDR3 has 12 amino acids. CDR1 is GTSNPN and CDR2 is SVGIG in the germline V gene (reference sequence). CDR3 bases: TGTGCCTGGGGAGACAGGTACACTGAAGCTTTCTTT. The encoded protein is CAWGDRYTEAFF.

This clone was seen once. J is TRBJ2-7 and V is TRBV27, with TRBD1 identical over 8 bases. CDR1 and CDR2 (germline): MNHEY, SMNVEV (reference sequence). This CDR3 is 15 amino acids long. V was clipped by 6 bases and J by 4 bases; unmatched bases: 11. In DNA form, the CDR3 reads TGTGCCAGCAGCCCGGGAGCGAACAGGGGGTACGAGCAGTACTTC. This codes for CASSPGANRGYEQYF.